The clone carrying this T cell receptor (beta chain) appeared once. Its antigen is as yet unknown. These data belong to a study of T cell responses to AZD1222 COVID-19 vaccine. Study observations and caveats: After two AZD1222 doses, spike-specific TCR breadth and depth rose versus day 0. Dominant at 160-218 and 743-854, vaccine-associated CD4 TCRs also spanned spike. Clonal diversity may have been underestimated in mostly white British donors. The peak T cell response came first, and repertoires were sampled only after it.

In germline, CDR1 is MGHRA, CDR2 YSYEKL. CDR3 length equals 17 residues. Trimming pared 2 bases from V and 0 bases from J, leaving 13 bases between. Sequencing used immunoSEQ multiplex PCR; TCRdb keeps in-frame clones, though not all of them. The sample carries 100,000 to 150,000 clones, about nine tenths recorded once. The gene calls are TRBV4-1 and TRBJ1-4; D might be TRBD1 (6 bases). The receptor was derived from an adult in good health. This specimen was peripheral blood, taken on day 0 of AZD1222 vaccination. Written as DNA, the CDR3 is TGCGCCAGCAGCCAATTCAGGGGCTTATCAACTAATGAAAAACTGTTTTTT. Translating it yields CASSQFRGLSTNEKLFF.